This TCR beta chain was captured in a study of T cells in Graves' hyperthyroidism and ophthalmopathy. Findings of the study overall: Blood also showed most of the thyroid clonotypes that were expanded above 0.001. Ophthalmopathy was predicted by the model a median of approximately 6.6 months ahead of onset.

Researchers defined stable Graves' hyperthyroidism as no ophthalmopathy progression within 18 months. Uncontrolled infection, other autoimmune disease, pregnancy and lactation each barred patients from inclusion. Regarding this clonotype: Its antigen remains unknown.

RNA transcripts provided the source from which TCR beta CDR3 regions were amplified. A set of HTBI primers served as the primers for a first-round RT-PCR of the TCR CDR3. Using its own MiXCR run on the multiplex PCR reads, TCRdb lists one record per CDR3 protein. Of roughly 380,000 distinct CDR3 sequences listed, about 13% are singletons. From germline, CDR1 is SGHRS and CDR2 YFSETQ. Trimming at V came to 4 bases and at J to 3 bases, leaving 7 bases not matched to a gene. This CDR3 is 15 amino acids long. The sequence was collected from a woman in her late teens or twenties with Graves' hyperthyroidism. The sample comprised blood. The chain joins TRBV5-1 to TRBJ2-7; 10 positions agree with TRBD2. This chain's CDR3 is CASSILAGEVYEQYF. DNA of the CDR3: TGCGCCAGCAGCATCCTAGCGGGAGAGGTCTACGAGCAGTACTTC.